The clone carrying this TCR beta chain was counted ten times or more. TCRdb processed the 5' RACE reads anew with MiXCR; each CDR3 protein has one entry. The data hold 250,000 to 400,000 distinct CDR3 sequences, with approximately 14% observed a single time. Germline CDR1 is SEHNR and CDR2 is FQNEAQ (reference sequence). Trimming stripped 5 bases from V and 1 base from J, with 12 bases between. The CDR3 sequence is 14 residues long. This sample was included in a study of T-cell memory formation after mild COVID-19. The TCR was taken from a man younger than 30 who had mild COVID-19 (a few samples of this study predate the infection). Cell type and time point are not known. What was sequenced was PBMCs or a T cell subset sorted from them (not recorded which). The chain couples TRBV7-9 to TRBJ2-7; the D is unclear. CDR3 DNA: TGTGCCAGCAGCCGGACGGATCCTTCCTACGAGCAGTACTTC. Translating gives CASSRTDPSYEQYF. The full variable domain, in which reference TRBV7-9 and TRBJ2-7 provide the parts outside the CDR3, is DTGVSQNPRHKITKRGQNVTFRCDPISEHNRLYWYRQTLGQGPEFLTYFQNEAQLEKSRLLSDRFSAERPKGSFSTLEIQRTEQGDSAMYLCASSRTDPSYEQYFGPGTRLTVT.